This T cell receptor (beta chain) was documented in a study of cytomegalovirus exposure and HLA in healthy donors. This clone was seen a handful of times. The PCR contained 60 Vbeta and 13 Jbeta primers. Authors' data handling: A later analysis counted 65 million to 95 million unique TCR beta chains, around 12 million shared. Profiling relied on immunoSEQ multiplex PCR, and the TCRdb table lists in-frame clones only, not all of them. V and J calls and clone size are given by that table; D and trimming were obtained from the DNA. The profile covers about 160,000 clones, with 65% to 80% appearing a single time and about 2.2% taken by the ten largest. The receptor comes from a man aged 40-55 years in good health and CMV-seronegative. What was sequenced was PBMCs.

The CDR3 region has the DNA TGTGCCAGCTCACCACCGACACGGGAGGGTAATGAGCAGTTCTTC. It specifies CASSPPTREGNEQFF. The rearrangement links TRBV18 to TRBJ2-1; 8 bases are shared with TRBD2. With V trimmed by 0 bases and J by 7 bases, 5 bases remained unmatched. Germline assignment: CDR1 KGHSH and CDR2 LQKENI. The CDR3 has 15 amino acids.